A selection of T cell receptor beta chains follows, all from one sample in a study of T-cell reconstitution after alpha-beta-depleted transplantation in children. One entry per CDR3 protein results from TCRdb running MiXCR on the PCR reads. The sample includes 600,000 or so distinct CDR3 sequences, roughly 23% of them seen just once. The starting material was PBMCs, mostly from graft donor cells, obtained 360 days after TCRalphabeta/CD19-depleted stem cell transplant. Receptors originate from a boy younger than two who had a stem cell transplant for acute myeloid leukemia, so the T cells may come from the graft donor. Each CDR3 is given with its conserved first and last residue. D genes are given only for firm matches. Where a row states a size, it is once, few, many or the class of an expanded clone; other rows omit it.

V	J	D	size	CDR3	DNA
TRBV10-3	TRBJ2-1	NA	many	CAISTGKSLDNEQFF	TGTGCCATCAGTACAGGGAAAAGTCTTGACAATGAGCAGTTCTTC
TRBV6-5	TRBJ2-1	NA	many	CASSYGGPNEQFF	TGTGCCAGCAGTTACGGGGGTCCAAATGAGCAGTTCTTC
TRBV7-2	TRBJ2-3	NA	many	CASSLGLGGTDTQYF	TGTGCCAGCAGCTTAGGACTAGGGGGCACAGATACGCAGTATTTT
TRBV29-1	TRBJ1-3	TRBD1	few	CSVVGQFSGNTIYF	TGCAGCGTTGTGGGACAGTTCTCTGGAAACACCATATATTTT
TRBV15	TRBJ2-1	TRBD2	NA	CATSRDHSGGRGEHFF	TGTGCCACCAGCAGAGATCATAGCGGGGGGAGGGGTGAGCATTTCTTC
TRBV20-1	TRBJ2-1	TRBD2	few	CSALGLADYNEQFF	TGCAGTGCGTTGGGACTAGCGGATTACAATGAGCAGTTCTTC
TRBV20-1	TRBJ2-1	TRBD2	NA	CSARAKRGAPYNEQFF	TGCAGTGCTAGAGCCAAGCGGGGGGCCCCCTACAATGAGCAGTTCTTC
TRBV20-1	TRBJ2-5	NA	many	CSARGPEETQYF	TGCAGTGCTAGAGGGCCAGAAGAGACCCAGTACTTC
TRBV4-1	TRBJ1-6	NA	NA	CASSQGVRTPLHF	TGCGCCAGCAGCCAAGGGGTTCGGACACCCCTCCACTTT
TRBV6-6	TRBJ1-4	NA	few	CASSGDEKLFF	TGTGCCAGCAGTGGGGATGAAAAACTGTTTTTT
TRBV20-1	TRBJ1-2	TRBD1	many	CSAPRTGASYGYTF	TGCAGTGCTCCCCGGACAGGGGCTTCCTATGGCTACACCTTC
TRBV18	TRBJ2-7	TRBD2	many	CASSPTLAEAYEQYF	TGTGCCAGCTCACCAACGCTAGCGGAAGCCTACGAGCAGTACTTC
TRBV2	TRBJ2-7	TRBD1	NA	CASSPGQGVHEQYF	TGTGCCAGCAGTCCGGGACAGGGGGTCCACGAGCAGTACTTC
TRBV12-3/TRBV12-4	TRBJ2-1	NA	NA	CASRDFDEQFF	TGTGCCAGCAGGGACTTCGATGAGCAGTTCTTC
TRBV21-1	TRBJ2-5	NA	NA	CASSRDLGETQYF	TGTGCCAGCAGCCGGGACTTGGGAGAGACCCAGTACTTC
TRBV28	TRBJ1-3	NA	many	CASSFSPHRNSGNTIYF	TGTGCCAGCAGTTTTTCCCCGCACAGGAACTCTGGAAACACCATATATTTT
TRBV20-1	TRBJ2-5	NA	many	CSASGSGGTPQETQYF	TGCAGTGCTAGTGGTAGTGGTGGAACTCCCCAAGAGACCCAGTACTTC
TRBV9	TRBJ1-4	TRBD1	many	CASSPSGQGAEEKLFF	TGTGCCAGCAGCCCCTCGGGACAGGGGGCTGAAGAAAAACTGTTTTTT
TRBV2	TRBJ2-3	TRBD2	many	CASSVGAGGLDTQYF	TGTGCCAGCAGTGTGGGGGCGGGGGGGCTAGATACGCAGTATTTT
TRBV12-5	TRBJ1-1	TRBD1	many	CASGWGQGNTEAFF	TGTGCTAGTGGTTGGGGACAGGGTAACACTGAAGCTTTCTTT
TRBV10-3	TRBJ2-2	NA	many	CAISERQTNTGELFF	TGTGCCATCAGTGAGCGGCAGACTAACACCGGGGAGCTGTTTTTT
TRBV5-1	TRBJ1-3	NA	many	CASSRNLNPTTGYSGNTIYF	TGCGCCAGCAGCCGAAATCTGAACCCTACGACGGGGTACTCTGGAAACACCATATATTTT
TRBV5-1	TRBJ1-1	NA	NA	CASSFLYATGRGTEAFF	TGCGCCAGCAGCTTTTTATACGCAACAGGTCGTGGGACTGAAGCTTTCTTT